Following are 25 T cell receptor beta chains from one sample sequenced in a study of spatial heterogeneity in lung cancer. TCRdb re-derived calls from the 5' RACE reads in MiXCR, one entry per CDR3 protein. The profile shows some 120,000 distinct CDR3 sequences, 12% of them singletons. Time point: blood at routine non-recurrence follow-up after resection. Tumor, nontumor lung or frozen PBMC supplied whole RNA, sequenced without sorting. The sequencing here drew on PBMCs, taken at follow-up. The origin of the receptors is a male donor with early-stage non-small cell lung cancer.

This clonotype was counted many times. The J gene is TRBJ1-4, the V gene TRBV12-3 or TRBV12-4, with a weak D call TRBD1 (5 bases). With 7 bases removed from V and 6 bases from J, the gap between germline ends came to 18 bases. CDR3 length: 15 residues. The CDR3 nucleotides read TGTGCCAGCAAAATTGCGGGGGGTGGAGATGAAAAACTGTTTTTT. Its protein product is CASKIAGGGDEKLFF.

This clonotype was recorded only once. One end of the junction is discordant with germline, which a read error may explain. The chain has TRBV6-5 and TRBJ2-6; 10 positions agree with TRBD1. The CDR3 is made up of 15 amino acids. Germline-derived CDR1 and CDR2 are MNHEY and SVGAGI. The CDR3 loop reads CGSRTGGTGAGVLTF. For the CDR3, the DNA is TGTGGCAGCAGAACCGGAGGGACAGGGGCGGGTGTCCTGACTTTC.

This clonotype came up a few times. This chain connects TRBV19 to TRBJ2-5; maybe TRBD1 (5 bases). This CDR3 has 13 amino acids. V lost 5 bases, J lost 4 bases, and 11 bases lay in between. The germline gives CDR1 LNHDA, CDR2 SQIVND (reference sequence). CDR3 region: CASSASGIETQYF. CDR3 nucleotides: TGTGCCAGTAGTGCCTCAGGGATAGAGACCCAGTACTTC. The variable domain in full, with the rest retrieved from reference TRBV19 and TRBJ2-5, is DGGITQSPKYLFRKEGQNVTLSCEQNLNHDAMYWYRQDPGQGLRLIYYSQIVNDFQKGDIAEGYSVSREKKESFPLTVTSAQKNPTAFYLCASSASGIETQYFGPGTRLLVL.

This clonotype was counted many times. The rearrangement joins TRBV20-1 to TRBJ1-4, with no clear D. V lost 7 bases and J 5 bases, leaving 26 bases between the germline ends. The CDR3 has 17 amino acids. Germline V gene lookup returns CDR1 DFQATT and CDR2 SNEGSKA (reference sequence). The CDR3, as DNA: TGCAGTGTTTTATTGCATGGTAGGAGATCCGTGAATGAAAAACTGTTTTTT. Its protein is CSVLLHGRRSVNEKLFF.

This clonotype was counted ten times or more. This chain links TRBV28 with TRBJ2-1; D gene unclear. V gave up 1 base and J gave up 4 bases, with 5 bases separating them. CDR3 length: 13 amino acids. Germline-derived CDR1 and CDR2 are MDHEN and SYDVKM. The CDR3 loop reads CASSLSGYNEQFF. In DNA form, the CDR3 reads TGTGCCAGCAGTTTATCGGGTTACAATGAGCAGTTCTTC.

The gene calls are TRBV18 and TRBJ2-3, with TRBD2 matching 13 bases. J gave up 0 bases and V 4 bases, and 1 base lay outside the gene matches. Germline V gives CDR1 KGHSH, CDR2 LQKENI. The CDR3 length is 16 residues. The CDR3 DNA sequence: TGTGCCAGCTCACTGACTAGCGGGGGGAGCACAGATACGCAGTATTTT. This codes for CASSLTSGGSTDTQYF. Based on the CDR3 plus reference TRBV18 and TRBJ2-3, the full variable domain is NAGVMQNPRHLVRRRGQEARLRCSPMKGHSHVYWYRQLPEEGLKFMVYLQKENIIDESGMPKERFSAEFPKEGPSILRIQQVVRGDSAAYFCASSLTSGGSTDTQYFGPGTRLTVL.

The J gene is TRBJ1-2, the V gene TRBV24-1; weak D call: TRBD1 (5 bases). The germline V gene has CDR1 KGHDR and CDR2 SFDVKD. The CDR3 runs to 13 residues. Trimming pared 4 bases from V and 2 bases from J, leaving 7 bases between. In DNA form, the CDR3 reads TGTGCCACCAGTGACGGGGGAAACTATGGCTACACCTTC. It is translated as CATSDGGNYGYTF.

This clonotype was found many times. The chain couples TRBV4-1 to TRBJ2-7; 7 bases map to TRBD1. The CDR3 contains 14 residues. Germline CDR1 and CDR2: MGHRA and YSYEKL. Germline trimming cut 5 bases from V and 4 bases from J; bases unmatched to any gene: 8. CDR3 bases: TGCGCCAGCAGCGACCGTACGACAGGGTACGAGCAGTACTTC. This gives the protein CASSDRTTGYEQYF.

This clonotype has just a few counts. The chain has TRBV18 and TRBJ2-3; TRBD1 aligns across 8 bases. Germline CDR1 is KGHSH and CDR2 is LQKENI. Trimming took 3 bases from V and 7 from J; bases not matched to a gene: 15. The CDR3 runs to 17 residues. CDR3 sequence: CASSPPWTGTVRNTQYF. The CDR3 DNA follows: TGTGCCAGCTCACCCCCCTGGACAGGGACGGTGCGGAATACGCAGTATTTT.

This clonotype was counted a few times. This sequence joins TRBV9 and TRBJ2-3; 8 bases are a match to TRBD1. The germline V gene encodes CDR1 SGDLS and CDR2 YYNGEE. The length of the CDR3 is 16 residues. V dropped 4 bases and J dropped 2; count of bases not matched to a gene: 9. DNA of the CDR3: TGTGCCAGCAGCTTCGGACAGGGAGGTTACACAGATACGCAGTATTTT. Its translation is CASSFGQGGYTDTQYF.

In this sample, this clonotype turned up many times. This chain connects TRBV29-1 to TRBJ2-3; 8 nucleotides align to TRBD1. CDR1 is SQVTM and CDR2 is ANQGSEA in the germline V gene. Trimming removed 6 bases from V and 0 bases from J; junction bases left unmatched: 11. This CDR3 spans 16 amino acids. The CDR3, as DNA: TGCAGCGTCAGACATACAGGGGGGCCAAGCACAGATACGCAGTATTTT. This gives the protein CSVRHTGGPSTDTQYF.

This clonotype has at least ten counts. The chain couples TRBV4-3 to TRBJ2-7; 9 positions match TRBD1. Per the germline V gene, CDR1 is LGHNA and CDR2 is YSLEER. Trimming took 0 bases from V and 6 from J; bases not matched to a gene: 6. The CDR3 has 15 residues. CDR3 region: CASSQDSGTGIEQYF. In nucleotides, the CDR3 is TGCGCCAGCAGCCAAGATTCCGGGACAGGGATCGAGCAGTACTTC.

This clonotype showed up many times. V gene TRBV12-3 or TRBV12-4 combines with J gene TRBJ1-2; D gene ambiguous. The CDR3 extends over 12 amino acids. The V and J ends lost 8 bases and 8 bases respectively, with 15 bases between them. In DNA form, the CDR3 reads TGTGCCAGCGCTCCCCAAAATTACGGCTACACCTTC. It yields the protein CASAPQNYGYTF.

This chain joins TRBV10-3 and TRBJ1-4, with D possibly being TRBD1 (6 bases). CDR3 length: 14 residues. Germline V CDR1 and CDR2: ENHRY, SYGVKD. The ends were cut back, 6 bases at V and 6 bases at J, with 14 bases in the middle. For the CDR3, the DNA is TGTGCCATCAGCCCAGGGGCGGTTGATGAAAAACTGTTTTTT. Its protein product is CAISPGAVDEKLFF.

This chain joins TRBV9 and TRBJ2-3, with no clear D. The V end lost 3 bases, the J end lost 0 bases, and 8 bases lay between the germline ends. Germline V gene sequence: CDR1 SGDLS, CDR2 YYNGEE. The CDR3 runs to 14 residues. CDR3 residues: CASSDSPSTDTQYF. As DNA, the CDR3 is TGTGCCAGCAGCGATAGTCCCAGCACAGATACGCAGTATTTT.

This clonotype was detected a few times. The chain employs TRBV6-6 and TRBJ2-1; D may be TRBD2 (5 bases). V was pared by 10 bases and J by 5 bases, with 9 bases between. The CDR3 is 11 residues long. The V gene's germline CDR1 is MNHNY and CDR2 SVGAGI (reference sequence). CDR3 amino acids: CATGLNNEQFF. The CDR3 DNA sequence: TGTGCCACCGGACTTAACAATGAGCAGTTCTTC.

V and J are TRBV12-3 or TRBV12-4 and TRBJ2-1; 7 nucleotides match TRBD2. The CDR3 totals 14 residues. V dropped 5 bases and J dropped 8; count of bases not matched to a gene: 9. Here the CDR3 reads CASSPTGGSYEQFF. CDR3 nucleotides: TGTGCCAGCAGTCCGACGGGGGGATCCTATGAGCAGTTCTTC.

This clonotype was seen only a few times. The chain recombines TRBV7-2 with TRBJ2-2; possible D gene TRBD1, 5 bases. In germline, CDR1 is SGHTA, CDR2 FQGNSA. This CDR3 comprises 15 residues. The V and J ends lost 0 bases and 6 bases respectively, with 11 bases between them. CDR3 sequence reads: CASSLASGRAGELFF. DNA of the CDR3: TGTGCCAGCAGCTTAGCGTCCGGCAGGGCCGGGGAGCTGTTTTTT.

This clonotype was seen only a few times. The chain joins TRBV10-3 to TRBJ2-1; D is tentatively TRBD1 or TRBD2 (5 bases each). Germline assignment: CDR1 ENHRY and CDR2 SYGVKD. The CDR3 is 13 amino acids. V gave up 6 bases and J gave up 7 bases, with 13 bases separating them. The CDR3 sequence is CAIRRGRENEQFF. Here the CDR3 DNA reads TGTGCCATCAGACGGGGCAGGGAAAATGAGCAGTTCTTC.

This clonotype has just a few counts. The V gene is TRBV24-1, the J gene TRBJ2-1; D ambiguous. In germline, CDR1 is KGHDR, CDR2 SFDVKD. Trimming took off 9 bases at V and 3 bases at J, with 11 bases between the two ends. The CDR3 consists of 13 residues. The CDR3 loop is CATEDFSYNEQFF. Here the CDR3 DNA reads TGTGCCACCGAGGATTTCAGCTACAATGAGCAGTTCTTC.

The table lists this clonotype with a few counts. This chain links TRBV24-1 with TRBJ2-1; 9 positions match TRBD1. The CDR3 consists of 14 residues. From germline, CDR1 is KGHDR and CDR2 SFDVKD. The J segment lost 6 bases and the V segment lost 4 bases, leaving 3 bases of the junction unmatched. CDR3 amino acids: CATSERTGANEQFF. The CDR3 coding sequence is TGTGCCACCAGTGAGAGGACAGGGGCCAATGAGCAGTTCTTC.

There are many counts of this clonotype. This chain uses TRBV7-6 with TRBJ1-2; TRBD1 matches at 10 bases. J gave up 2 bases and V 5 bases, and 5 bases lay outside the gene matches. This CDR3 has 15 residues. Germline CDR1 SGHVS, CDR2 FNYEAQ. The CDR3 region is CASSPGTGVNYGYTF. The CDR3 DNA reads as TGTGCCAGCAGCCCCGGGACAGGGGTCAACTATGGCTACACCTTC.

The chain recombines TRBV6-6 with TRBJ2-1; 8 bases are a match to TRBD1. Germline V gene data show CDR1 as MNHNY and CDR2 as SVGAGI (reference sequence). CDR3 size: 19 residues. V shed 0 bases and J 1 base; nucleotides not matched to a gene: 11. The CDR3 region has the DNA TGTGCCAGCAGTTACTCAGGACAGGGCAGTTCTTATTCCTACAATGAGCAGTTCTTC. This codes for CASSYSGQGSSYSYNEQFF.

This clonotype was seen a handful of times. The chain joins TRBV25-1 to TRBJ1-5, with 7 positions matching TRBD1. The germline V gene encodes CDR1 MGHDK and CDR2 SYGVNS. Trimming took 7 bases from V and 9 from J; bases not matched to a gene: 12. The CDR3 covers 14 residues. The DNA of the CDR3 is TGTGCCAGCAAAGGACAGGCCCCGAATGGGCCCCAGCATTTT. This sequence encodes CASKGQAPNGPQHF.

The sample holds many counts of this clonotype. J is TRBJ1-6 and V is TRBV7-3, with D uncertain. The CDR3 sequence is 15 residues long. Germline lookup yields CDR1 SGHTA and CDR2 FQGTGA. The V gene lost 0 bases and the J gene lost 11 bases, with 14 bases spanning the gap. CDR3 nucleotide sequence: TGTGCCAGCAGCTTAACAGGACGTCAGCCGACACCCCTCCACTTT. Encoded protein: CASSLTGRQPTPLHF.